What follows describes a single T cell receptor beta chain. Its target is not known. TCRdb's table, derived via immunoSEQ multiplex PCR, lists solely in-frame clones and lacks some. Seen here are fewer than 400,000 clones, approximately 79% observed once, and the top ten hold around a tenth. This sample stems from a study of shared clonotypes between healthy human individuals. Study-wide findings and caveats: The genetic and exposure-history diversity represented was limited by few donors. Four donors had around 5% of their naive CD4 clonotypes in common. When compared with the clonotypes that were shared by all four sorted-subset donors, the non-shared clonotypes turned out to have lower generation probabilities.

V lost 7 bases to trimming and J lost 2 bases, with 11 bases between them. The CDR3 covers 12 residues. CDR1 and CDR2 from the germline V gene are SQVTM and ANQGSEA. The TCR comes from a man younger than 40 in good health. This sequence joins TRBV29-1 and TRBJ2-5, with D perhaps matching TRBD2 (5 bases). The sample was memory CD4+ T cells sorted from blood. As to subset: CD45RA-negative fraction. CDR3 region: CSAGGVQETQYF. CDR3 DNA sequence: TGCAGCGCAGGAGGAGTACAAGAGACCCAGTACTTC.